A single sample is the source of the 12 T cell receptor beta chains below, sequenced in a study of T cells after yellow fever vaccination (dated by TCRdb to the late 2010s). The sample's treatment or condition label is to be understood as: live attenuated yellow fever vaccine strain. The library was made by 5' RACE. Sequenced on an Illumina NovaSeq 6000. TCRdb reprocessed the public reads (quality trimming at Q25 with fastp, clone calling with MiXCR) and kept in-frame beta chains. Records with the same CDR3 protein are collapsed into one entry carrying the most frequent genes and DNA. The sample table records around 300,000 distinct CDR3 sequences; approximately 4.5% of these occur just once. The ten biggest clones cover approximately 19% of the sample. Sequenced here: PBMCs, sampled 15 days after the yellow fever booster vaccination. The receptors were gathered from a man aged 18 to 29 who received the YFV17D yellow fever vaccine.

This clonotype was observed many times. The chain recombines TRBV7-9 with TRBJ1-6, with D unresolved. The V gene lost 5 bases and the J gene lost 13 bases, with 15 bases spanning the gap. Germline-derived CDR1 and CDR2 are SEHNR and FQNEAQ (reference sequence). There are 13 residues in the CDR3. The CDR3, as DNA: TGTGCCAGCAGCCCATTATCCCTGGGTCCCCTCCACTTT. Its translation: CASSPLSLGPLHF.

This clonotype came up many times. The genes are TRBV11-2 and TRBJ2-3, with D tentatively TRBD2 (6 bases). The CDR3 extends over 13 amino acids. V lost 0 bases and J 9 bases, leaving 10 bases between the germline ends. Germline assignment: CDR1 SGHAT and CDR2 FQNNGV. CDR3 bases: TGTGCCAGCAGCTTAGACCGGGGGTTGACGCAGTATTTT. The encoded protein is CASSLDRGLTQYF.

This clonotype was detected only a few times. This rearrangement joins TRBV15 to TRBJ2-1; 11 bases are a match to TRBD2. V was pared by 5 bases and J by 0 bases, with 9 bases of the junction left unmatched. The CDR3 is 18 residues long. CDR1 is LNHNV, CDR2 YYDKDF, per germline (reference sequence). CDR3 DNA sequence: TGTGCCACCAGCTCCTGGACTAGCGGGCGCCTCTCCTACAATGAGCAGTTCTTC. Translation gives CATSSWTSGRLSYNEQFF.

The table lists this clonotype with many counts. The chain links TRBV20-1 to TRBJ2-2; D gene ambiguous. Per germline, CDR1 DFQATT and CDR2 SNEGSKA (reference sequence). Trimming cost V 5 bases and J 4 bases, with 8 bases left between them. The CDR3 length is 12 residues. The CDR3 bases are TGCAGTGCTCTAACACCCACCGGGGAGCTGTTTTTT. This encodes CSALTPTGELFF.

This clonotype appeared many times. The chain links TRBV18 to TRBJ1-1; unclear D gene. CDR3 length: 15 residues. Germline V gene lookup returns CDR1 KGHSH and CDR2 LQKENI. Trimming cost V 3 bases and J 4 bases, with 15 bases left between them. The CDR3 nucleotides are TGTGCCAGCTCACCTTTACCAGACCCAAGCACTGAAGCTTTCTTT. Translation gives CASSPLPDPSTEAFF.

J is TRBJ2-5 and V is TRBV29-1, with no clear D. V gave up 0 bases and J gave up 1 base, with 15 bases separating them. This CDR3 comprises 16 residues. CDR1 is SQVTM and CDR2 is ANQGSEA in the germline V gene. The chain's CDR3 is CSVEDPSGVGQETQYF. CDR3 nucleotides: TGCAGCGTTGAAGATCCATCCGGAGTGGGCCAAGAGACCCAGTACTTC.

CDR3 region: CASSPTGGGLSSPLHF. The CDR3 DNA sequence: TGTGCCAGCAGTCCGACAGGGGGCGGCCTCAGTTCACCCCTCCACTTT. The rearrangement joins TRBV6-6 to TRBJ1-6, with TRBD1 matching 10 bases. The CDR3 sequence is 16 residues long. V dropped 5 bases and J dropped 9; count of bases not matched to a gene: 10. Per the germline V gene, CDR1 is MNHNY and CDR2 is SVGAGI (reference sequence).

This clonotype was recorded many times. The V gene is TRBV20-1, the J gene TRBJ2-7; 8 bases fit TRBD1. Germline V gene lookup returns CDR1 DFQATT and CDR2 SNEGSKA (reference sequence). This CDR3 comprises 14 residues. The V gene end was trimmed by 3 bases and the J gene end by 3 bases; junction bases not matched to a gene: 7. The CDR3 bases are TGCAGTGCTAGGGCCGGGACAGGCATCTACGAGCAGTACTTC. This gives the protein CSARAGTGIYEQYF.

CDR3 sequence (DNA): TGTGCCAGCACGGCGGAGGGGGTAAACTATGGCTACACCTTC. Encoded protein: CASTAEGVNYGYTF. The J gene is TRBJ1-2, the V gene TRBV6-6; D may be TRBD1 (6 bases). Germline lookup yields CDR1 MNHNY and CDR2 SVGAGI (reference sequence). Trimming left V 7 bases short and J 2 bases short, with 14 bases between. The CDR3 loop spans 14 amino acids.

This clonotype was counted at least ten times. This rearrangement joins TRBV6-1 to TRBJ2-1; TRBD1 might be the D (6 bases). The CDR3 spans 16 residues. Trimming removed 1 base at V and 5 bases at J, with 15 bases between. Germline values: CDR1 MNHNS, CDR2 SASEGT. CDR3 sequence: CASSEGPRQEDNEQFF. Here the CDR3 DNA reads TGTGCCAGCAGTGAAGGTCCCCGACAGGAGGACAATGAGCAGTTCTTC.

This clonotype was counted many times. The chain uses TRBV7-9 and TRBJ2-5, with D uncertain. CDR3 length: 12 amino acids. The germline V gene has CDR1 SEHNR and CDR2 FQNEAQ (reference sequence). Trimming took off 5 bases at V and 5 bases at J, with 9 bases between the two ends. The CDR3 loop is CASSLDPETQYF. The CDR3 DNA sequence: TGTGCCAGCAGCCTCGACCCGGAGACCCAGTACTTC.

In this sample, this clonotype turned up a few times. The rearrangement links TRBV7-6 to TRBJ2-1, with 7 nucleotides matching TRBD1. The CDR3 is 15 amino acids. CDR1 is SGHVS, CDR2 FNYEAQ, per germline. V was clipped by 2 bases and J by 6 bases; unmatched bases: 7. In DNA, the CDR3 is TGTGCCAGCAGCTTATCTGAGACAGGGCTCAATGAGCAGTTCTTC. Protein product: CASSLSETGLNEQFF.